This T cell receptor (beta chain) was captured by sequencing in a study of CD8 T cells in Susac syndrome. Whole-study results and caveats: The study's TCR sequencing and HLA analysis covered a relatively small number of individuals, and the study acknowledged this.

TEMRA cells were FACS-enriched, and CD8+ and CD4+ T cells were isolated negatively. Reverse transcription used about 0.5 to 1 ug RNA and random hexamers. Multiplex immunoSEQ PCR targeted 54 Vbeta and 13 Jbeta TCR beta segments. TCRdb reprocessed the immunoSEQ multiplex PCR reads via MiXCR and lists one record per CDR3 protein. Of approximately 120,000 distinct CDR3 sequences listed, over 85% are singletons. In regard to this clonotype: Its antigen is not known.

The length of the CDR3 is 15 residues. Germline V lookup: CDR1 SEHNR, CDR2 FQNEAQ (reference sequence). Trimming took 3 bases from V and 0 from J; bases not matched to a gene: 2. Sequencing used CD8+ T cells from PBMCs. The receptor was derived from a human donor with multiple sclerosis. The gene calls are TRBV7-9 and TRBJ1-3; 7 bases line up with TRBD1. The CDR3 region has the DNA TGTGCCAGCAGCTTGGACAGGTCCTCTGGAAACACCATATATTTT. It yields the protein CASSLDRSSGNTIYF.